This T cell receptor (beta chain) was sequenced for a study of long-term antiretroviral therapy in people with HIV. Study findings and constraints: ART adherence, viral resistance and therapy changes were not recorded. Clones with expansion before ART led the repertoire at all time points. When set beside controls, HIV repertoires had CDR3 length ranges that were narrower.

An immunoSEQ assay, version v3.0, was performed at survey level. The data were produced by immunoSEQ multiplex PCR, yet TCRdb's version contains in-frame clones alone and is incomplete. Of roughly 33,000 clones detected, 95% to 98% appear once; the ten largest clones hold approximately 3%. The CDR3 runs to 13 residues. CDR1 is LNHDA and CDR2 is SQIVND in the germline V gene (reference sequence). The V and J ends lost 3 bases and 3 bases respectively, with 7 bases between them. Cryopreserved PBMC samples of about 0.85-11 million cells were used for DNA extraction. A remark on this clone: The antigen remains unidentified.

The rearrangement uses TRBV19 and TRBJ2-3; possibly TRBD2 for D (6 bases). The TCR originated in a man aged 30-40 years with HIV. Specimen: unsorted PBMCs, collected 6.9 years after starting antiretroviral therapy. This chain's CDR3 is CASSIGGTDTQYF. For the CDR3, the DNA is TGTGCCAGTAGTATTGGGGGGACAGATACGCAGTATTTT. The full variable domain, completed using reference TRBV19 and TRBJ2-3, is DGGITQSPKYLFRKEGQNVTLSCEQNLNHDAMYWYRQDPGQGLRLIYYSQIVNDFQKGDIAEGYSVSREKKESFPLTVTSAQKNPTAFYLCASSIGGTDTQYFGPGTRLTVL.